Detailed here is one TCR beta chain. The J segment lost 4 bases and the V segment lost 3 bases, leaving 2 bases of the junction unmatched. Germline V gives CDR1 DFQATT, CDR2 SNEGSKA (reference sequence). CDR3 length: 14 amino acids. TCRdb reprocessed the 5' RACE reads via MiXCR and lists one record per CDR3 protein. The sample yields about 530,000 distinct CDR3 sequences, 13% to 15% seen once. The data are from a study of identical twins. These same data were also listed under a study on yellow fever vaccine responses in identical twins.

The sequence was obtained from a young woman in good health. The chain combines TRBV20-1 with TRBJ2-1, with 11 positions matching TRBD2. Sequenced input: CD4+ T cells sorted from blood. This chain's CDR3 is CSASPSGRYNEQFF. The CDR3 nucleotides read TGCAGTGCTAGTCCTAGCGGGAGGTACAATGAGCAGTTCTTC.